Below, 31 T cell receptor beta chains from the same sample are listed, as sequenced in a study of control samples from healthy donors and cancer patients. The assay was immunoSEQ multiplex PCR, and TCRdb's table has in-frame clones only and misses some. The sample consists of 130,000 or so clones, 75% to 95% of them appearing once. The sample taken for sequencing was blood. The source of these receptors is a man between 18 and 35 years old in good health.

The V gene is TRBV7-9, the J gene TRBJ2-7, with D unresolved. In germline, CDR1 is SEHNR, CDR2 FQNEAQ (reference sequence). The germline V and J ends were trimmed by 3 bases and 2 bases, with 8 bases remaining between them. The CDR3 has 13 amino acids. The CDR3 DNA reads TGTGCCAGCAGCTTCTCCTCAGCCTACGAGCAGTACTTC. Translating it yields CASSFSSAYEQYF.

This chain links TRBV30 with TRBJ1-5; TRBD1 matches at 10 bases. The CDR3 extends over 17 amino acids. Trimming took 3 bases from V and 0 from J; bases not matched to a gene: 8. Per germline, CDR1 GTSNPN and CDR2 SVGIG (reference sequence). CDR3 protein: CAWSRPGQGYSNQPQHF. CDR3 coding DNA: TGTGCCTGGAGCCGCCCGGGACAGGGGTATAGCAATCAGCCCCAGCATTTT. The full variable domain, its missing parts supplied by reference TRBV30 and TRBJ1-5, is SQTIHQWPATLVQPVGSPLSLECTVEGTSNPNLYWYRQAAGRGLQLLFYSVGIGQISSEVPQNLSASRPQDRQFILSSKKLLLSDSGFYLCAWSRPGQGYSNQPQHFGDGTRLSIL.

This sequence joins TRBV18 and TRBJ2-2; no definite D call. Germline V gene data show CDR1 as KGHSH and CDR2 as LQKENI. The CDR3 has 15 amino acids. V shed 4 bases and J shed 2 bases, with 11 bases lying between them. The CDR3 reads CASSLRTVNTGELFF. CDR3 DNA: TGTGCCAGCTCACTCCGGACGGTAAACACCGGGGAGCTGTTTTTT. Filled out from reference TRBV18 and TRBJ2-2, the complete variable domain reads NAGVMQNPRHLVRRRGQEARLRCSPMKGHSHVYWYRQLPEEGLKFMVYLQKENIIDESGMPKERFSAEFPKEGPSILRIQQVVRGDSAAYFCASSLRTVNTGELFFGEGSRLTVL.

The chain employs TRBV5-5 and TRBJ2-7; TRBD2 might be the D (6 bases). Germline CDR1 reads SGHKS; CDR2 reads YYEKEE (reference sequence). This CDR3 comprises 13 residues. V was shortened by 2 bases and J by 0 bases, with 6 bases between the two germline ends. CDR3 protein: CASSLAGSYEQYF. The CDR3 DNA is TGTGCCAGCAGCTTAGCGGGCTCCTACGAGCAGTACTTC.

This clone appeared once. The rearrangement uses TRBV5-6 and TRBJ2-6; D gene ambiguous. The CDR3 extends over 14 amino acids. Trimming removed 3 bases at V and 0 bases at J, with 4 bases between. Germline CDR1 and CDR2: SGHDT and YYEEEE. The CDR3 protein is CASSYYSGANVLTF. The CDR3 nucleotides are TGTGCCAGCAGCTATTACTCTGGGGCCAACGTCCTGACTTTC.

The gene calls are TRBV7-6 and TRBJ2-1; D unresolved. The CDR3 is 17 residues long. The ends were cut back, 5 bases at V and 3 bases at J, with 20 bases in the middle. CDR1 is SGHVS and CDR2 is FNYEAQ in the germline V gene. The chain's CDR3 is CASSPAGSSLYYNEQFF. The CDR3 DNA reads as TGTGCCAGCAGCCCCGCCGGGTCCTCCCTCTACTACAATGAGCAGTTCTTC. The complete variable domain, with remaining parts taken from reference TRBV7-6 and TRBJ2-1, reads GAGVSQSPRYKVTKRGQDVALRCDPISGHVSLYWYRQALGQGPEFLTYFNYEAQQDKSGLPNDRFSAERPEGSISTLTIQRTEQRDSAMYRCASSPAGSSLYYNEQFFGPGTRLTVL.

This rearrangement joins TRBV3-1 (or the pseudogene TRBV3-2) to TRBJ1-6; perhaps TRBD1 as D (5 bases). Germline assignment: CDR1 LGHDT and CDR2 YNNKEL (reference sequence). This CDR3 has 14 residues. Between the trimmed V and J ends, which lost 0 bases and 10 bases, there was a span of 10 bases. CDR3 loop: CASSQEGRESPLHF. Written as DNA, the CDR3 is TGTGCCAGCAGCCAAGAGGGCAGGGAGTCACCCCTCCACTTT.

The V gene is TRBV10-3, the J gene TRBJ2-5; 8 nucleotides align to TRBD2. V shed 4 bases and J 4 bases; nucleotides not matched to a gene: 5. Germline loops: CDR1 ENHRY, CDR2 SYGVKD. The CDR3 has 14 amino acids. This CDR3 reads CAISAGGARETQYF. The CDR3 DNA sequence: TGTGCCATCAGTGCCGGGGGGGCCCGAGAGACCCAGTACTTC.

This chain uses TRBV30 with TRBJ1-2, with D perhaps TRBD1 (6 bases). This CDR3 region has 13 residues. Trimming stripped 5 bases from V and 1 base from J, with 11 bases between. Germline lookup yields CDR1 GTSNPN and CDR2 SVGIG (reference sequence). CDR3 protein: CAWSGGHNYGYTF. CDR3 in DNA: TGTGCCTGGTCGGGGGGCCATAACTATGGCTACACCTTC.

The V call is TRBV5-6, the J call TRBJ2-2; D remains unclear. The CDR3 runs to 13 residues. The V gene lost 0 bases and the J gene lost 5 bases, with 5 bases spanning the gap. Per germline, CDR1 SGHDT and CDR2 YYEEEE. CDR3 DNA: TGTGCCAGCAGCTTGGTGGGTACCGGGGAGCTGTTTTTT. Translating gives CASSLVGTGELFF.

A few counts support this clone. This chain connects TRBV28 to TRBJ1-5, with D perhaps TRBD1 (5 bases). Deletions cut 2 bases from V and 8 bases from J, with 16 bases between. Germline V gene data show CDR1 as MDHEN and CDR2 as SYDVKM. This CDR3 is built from 15 residues. The CDR3 region has the DNA TGTGCCAGCAGTTTAGGGGATGGGGGAGGGAAGCCCCAGCATTTT. This codes for CASSLGDGGGKPQHF.

This clone was seen only once. V gene TRBV2 combines with J gene TRBJ1-4; D unclear. There are 14 residues in the CDR3. Germline CDR1 reads SNHLY; CDR2 reads FYNNEI. The germline V and J ends were trimmed by 0 bases and 8 bases, with 10 bases remaining between them. The CDR3 region is CASSEAPPGEKLFF. CDR3 sequence (DNA): TGTGCCAGCAGTGAAGCTCCCCCCGGGGAAAAACTGTTTTTT.

The chain joins TRBV12-3 or TRBV12-4 to TRBJ2-5, with D unresolved. The CDR3 runs 13 residues. The ends were cut back, 6 bases at V and 1 base at J, with 9 bases in the middle. Written as DNA, the CDR3 is TGTGCCAGCAGAGCTGCGGTCCAAGAGACCCAGTACTTC. Its translation: CASRAAVQETQYF.

The genes are TRBV9 and TRBJ1-6; TRBD1 matches at 9 bases. Trimming took 4 bases from V and 8 from J; bases not matched to a gene: 10. Germline CDR1 reads SGDLS; CDR2 reads YYNGEE. This CDR3 is built from 16 residues. The CDR3, as DNA: TGTGCCAGCAGCACCGGGGCCGGGACAGGGCATTCACCCCTCCACTTT. Protein sequence: CASSTGAGTGHSPLHF.

V usage is TRBV25-1 and J usage is TRBJ2-5; D is unresolved. From germline, CDR1 is MGHDK and CDR2 SYGVNS. This CDR3 is built from 13 residues. Trimming took off 5 bases at V and 1 base at J, with 8 bases between the two ends. The CDR3 protein is CASSFTVQETQYF. CDR3 DNA sequence: TGTGCCAGCAGTTTTACAGTCCAAGAGACCCAGTACTTC.

This clone occurred a few times. This chain joins TRBV5-1 and TRBJ2-1; a possible D gene is TRBD2 (5 bases). The CDR3 contains 14 residues. Per germline, CDR1 SGHRS and CDR2 YFSETQ. The V end was cut by 4 bases, the J end by 0 bases, with 8 bases between. The CDR3 sequence is CASSLGSSYNEQFF. The CDR3 nucleotides are TGCGCCAGCAGCCTGGGGAGCTCCTACAATGAGCAGTTCTTC.

The chain combines TRBV3-1 (or the pseudogene TRBV3-2) with TRBJ2-7, with D perhaps being TRBD1 or TRBD2 (5 bases each). CDR1 and CDR2 (germline): LGHDT, YNNKEL (reference sequence). The CDR3 is 13 residues long. V lost 2 bases, J lost 3 bases, and 8 bases lay in between. CDR3 DNA sequence: TGTGCCAGCAGCCAATTGAGGGGCTACGAGCAGTACTTC. Translating gives CASSQLRGYEQYF.

The rearrangement uses TRBV6-1 and TRBJ1-1, with 7 bases lining up with TRBD1. J was trimmed by 0 bases and V by 3 bases; bases with no gene match: 13. This CDR3 is 18 amino acids long. Germline CDR1 and CDR2: MNHNS and SASEGT. The CDR3: CASSDRQGRTVMNTEAFF. CDR3 in DNA: TGTGCCAGCAGTGACCGACAGGGCCGAACCGTCATGAACACTGAAGCTTTCTTT.

J is TRBJ2-5 and V is TRBV7-9; D might be TRBD2 (5 bases). Trimming left V 5 bases short and J 7 bases short, with 11 bases between. Germline V gives CDR1 SEHNR, CDR2 FQNEAQ (reference sequence). The CDR3 is made up of 12 amino acids. Written as DNA, the CDR3 is TGTGCCAGCAGCCTCAGCGGAGGGACCCAGTACTTC. It is translated as CASSLSGGTQYF.

The chain has TRBV27 and TRBJ1-5, with D possibly TRBD1 on 6 matching bases. The germline V gene has CDR1 MNHEY and CDR2 SMNVEV (reference sequence). This CDR3 is built from 13 residues. With 0 bases removed from V and 10 bases from J, the gap between germline ends came to 10 bases. CDR3 sequence (DNA): TGTGCCAGCAGTTTATCAGCGGGGGGCCCCCAGCATTTT. Encoded protein: CASSLSAGGPQHF.

This chain connects TRBV7-2 to TRBJ1-4; no definite D call. The CDR3 covers 15 residues. Trimming cost V 0 bases and J 5 bases, with 10 bases left between them. CDR1 and CDR2 (germline): SGHTA, FQGNSA. The CDR3 region is CASSLAGGDNEKLFF. The CDR3, as DNA: TGTGCCAGCAGCTTAGCCGGAGGAGACAATGAAAAACTGTTTTTT.

The chain carries TRBV7-6 and TRBJ2-3; TRBD2 agrees at 13 bases. The CDR3 loop spans 17 amino acids. The germline gives CDR1 SGHVS, CDR2 FNYEAQ. The V and J ends lost 4 bases and 4 bases, in that order; junction bases with no gene match: 8. The CDR3 DNA follows: TGTGCCAGCAGCTACACTAGCGGGGGGGCCGGGGCAGATACGCAGTATTTT. Translation gives CASSYTSGGAGADTQYF.

On this clone: Different DNA sequences within this sample yield the same CDR3. The chain couples TRBV7-9 to TRBJ2-7, with D unresolved. From germline, CDR1 is SEHNR and CDR2 FQNEAQ (reference sequence). V was pared by 3 bases and J by 3 bases, with 9 bases between. The CDR3 loop spans 13 amino acids. The DNA of the CDR3 is TGTGCCAGCAGCTTGCCAGGTAGCTACGAGCAGTACTTC. This encodes CASSLPGSYEQYF.

V usage is TRBV5-1 and J usage is TRBJ1-4, with a weak D call TRBD1 (5 bases). V was clipped by 0 bases and J by 3 bases, with 9 bases between them. CDR1 SGHRS and CDR2 YFSETQ come from the germline V gene. CDR3 length: 15 residues. The CDR3 bases are TGCGCCAGCAGCTTGGTGGGGCAAGCTAATGAAAAACTGTTTTTT. Translation gives CASSLVGQANEKLFF. Complete variable domain (other parts from reference TRBV5-1 and TRBJ1-4): KAGVTQTPRYLIKTRGQQVTLSCSPISGHRSVSWYQQTPGQGLQFLFEYFSETQRNKGNFPGRFSGRQFSNSRSEMNVSTLELGDSALYLCASSLVGQANEKLFFGSGTQLSVL.

This chain joins TRBV5-1 and TRBJ2-7; perhaps TRBD1 as D (5 bases). Trimming stripped 0 bases from V and 5 bases from J, with 12 bases between. The CDR3 is 14 residues long. Per the germline V gene, CDR1 is SGHRS and CDR2 is YFSETQ. The DNA of the CDR3 is TGCGCCAGCAGCTTGGTGTTAGACAGCCACGAGCAGTACTTC. Protein product: CASSLVLDSHEQYF.

The chain has TRBV3-1 (or the pseudogene TRBV3-2) and TRBJ2-1; 9 bases line up with TRBD2. The germline CDR1 and CDR2 sequences are LGHDT and YNNKEL (reference sequence). Trimming removed 1 base from V and 4 bases from J; junction bases left unmatched: 5. This CDR3 spans 16 amino acids. This CDR3 reads CASSQASGETYNEQFF. CDR3 DNA sequence: TGTGCCAGCAGCCAAGCTAGCGGGGAAACTTACAATGAGCAGTTCTTC.

This chain connects TRBV3-1 (or the pseudogene TRBV3-2) to TRBJ1-1; D is undetermined. Germline V gives CDR1 LGHDT, CDR2 YNNKEL (reference sequence). With 6 bases removed from V and 1 base from J, the gap between germline ends came to 3 bases. The CDR3 contains 11 residues. DNA of the CDR3: TGTGCCAGCAGTTGGAACACTGAAGCTTTCTTT. Its translation is CASSWNTEAFF.

The V call is TRBV13, the J call TRBJ2-3, with a weak D call TRBD2 (6 bases). The germline gives CDR1 PRHDT, CDR2 FYEKMQ (reference sequence). CDR3 length equals 14 residues. Trimming pared 1 base from V and 1 base from J, leaving 6 bases between. The chain's CDR3 is CASSLAGGTDTQYF. The CDR3 DNA reads TGTGCCAGCAGCTTAGCGGGGGGCACAGATACGCAGTATTTT.

The CDR3 here is CASSQARSGELFF. In DNA, the CDR3 is TGTGCCAGCAGCCAAGCTAGATCCGGGGAGCTGTTTTTT. The chain is built from TRBV14 and TRBJ2-2, with no clear D. The CDR3 spans 13 residues. V lost 1 base and J 6 bases, leaving 6 bases between the germline ends. From germline, CDR1 is SGHDN and CDR2 FVKESK.

As DNA, the CDR3 is TGTGCCAGCAGCATGAACACCGGGGAGCTGTTTTTT. Its protein product is CASSMNTGELFF. This sequence joins TRBV27 and TRBJ2-2, with no clear D. The CDR3 contains 12 residues. V dropped 6 bases and J dropped 1 base, with 3 bases sitting between them. The V gene's germline CDR1 is MNHEY and CDR2 SMNVEV (reference sequence).

As regards this clone: The same CDR3 can be traced to other DNA sequences in this sample. The V and J genes are TRBV9 and TRBJ2-2; D may be TRBD2 (7 bases). Germline V gene sequence: CDR1 SGDLS, CDR2 YYNGEE. This CDR3 has 15 amino acids. V lost 5 bases to trimming and J lost 4 bases, with 15 bases between them. The CDR3 sequence: CASRGRGGSTGELFF. CDR3 DNA: TGTGCCAGCAGAGGGAGGGGGGGGAGCACCGGGGAGCTGTTTTTT.